This TCR beta chain was identified during a study of cytomegalovirus exposure and HLA in healthy donors. The donors were in the roughly 130-subject validation cohort, distinct from the roughly 700-subject first cohort. The J segment lost 5 bases and the V segment lost 4 bases, leaving 6 bases of the junction unmatched. The CDR3 sequence is 14 residues long. Germline loops: CDR1 MNHNS, CDR2 SASEGT. The method was immunoSEQ multiplex PCR; TCRdb's version includes in-frame clones alone and lacks a portion of them. This sample has 150,000 to 200,000 clones; roughly 86% occur once, and the top ten carry around a tenth.

Input material: PBMCs. The chain couples TRBV6-1 to TRBJ2-7; 9 bases match TRBD1. The sequence derives from a woman in her late teens or twenties in good health and CMV-seropositive. CDR3 loop: CASSGGTGSDEQYF. CDR3 DNA: TGTGCCAGCAGTGGGGGGACAGGGAGCGACGAGCAGTACTTC.